This T cell receptor (beta chain) was recovered during a study of blood T cell repertoires in COVID-19. As for the study in general: Samples of COVID-19 (acute and convalescent) were obtained from the United States, Italy and Spain.

Resolution of symptoms, clearance, or two negative PCRs was present in recovered Cohort 3 donors. The table came from immunoSEQ multiplex PCR; TCRdb's copy has only in-frame clones and leaves some out. Of some 390,000 clones in the sample, roughly nine tenths were seen once. The ends were cut back, 5 bases at V and 4 bases at J, with 11 bases in the middle. This CDR3 is built from 14 residues. The germline V gene encodes CDR1 LNHDA and CDR2 SQIVND (reference sequence). J is TRBJ1-4 and V is TRBV19; D is perhaps TRBD1 (6 bases). Source material: PBMCs or T cells enriched from blood (not recorded which). The sequence was collected from a man under 40 who had recovered from COVID-19. CDR3 sequence reads: CASSGYRDNEKLFF. The CDR3, as DNA: TGTGCCAGTAGTGGTTACAGGGATAATGAAAAACTGTTTTTT.